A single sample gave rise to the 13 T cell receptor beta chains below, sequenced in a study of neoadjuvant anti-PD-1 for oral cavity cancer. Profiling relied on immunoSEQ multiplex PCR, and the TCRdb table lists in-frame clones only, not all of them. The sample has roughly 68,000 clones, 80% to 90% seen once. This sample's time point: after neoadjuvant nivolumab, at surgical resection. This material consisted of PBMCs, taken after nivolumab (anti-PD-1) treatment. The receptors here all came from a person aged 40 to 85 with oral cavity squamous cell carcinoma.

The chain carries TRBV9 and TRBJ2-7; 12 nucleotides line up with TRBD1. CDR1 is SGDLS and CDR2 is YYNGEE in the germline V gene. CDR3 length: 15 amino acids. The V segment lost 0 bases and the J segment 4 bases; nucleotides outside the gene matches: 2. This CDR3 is CASSVEGQGAYEQYF. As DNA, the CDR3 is TGTGCCAGCAGCGTAGAGGGACAGGGGGCGTACGAGCAGTACTTC.

The CDR3 DNA sequence: TGTGCCAGCAGAGATTCGGGGAGGCTCGTCGAGCAGTACTTC. The encoded protein is CASRDSGRLVEQYF. The rearrangement joins TRBV6-1 to TRBJ2-7; possibly TRBD2 for D (6 bases). This CDR3 has 14 amino acids. The germline gives CDR1 MNHNS, CDR2 SASEGT. The V and J ends lost 6 bases and 6 bases respectively, with 18 bases between them.

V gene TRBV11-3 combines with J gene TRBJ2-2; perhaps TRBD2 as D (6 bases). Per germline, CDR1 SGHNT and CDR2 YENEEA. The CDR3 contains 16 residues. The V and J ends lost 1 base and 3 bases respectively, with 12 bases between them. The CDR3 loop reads CASSLAGSRYTGELFF. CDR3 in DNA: TGTGCCAGCAGCTTAGCCGGGAGCCGCTACACCGGGGAGCTGTTTTTT.

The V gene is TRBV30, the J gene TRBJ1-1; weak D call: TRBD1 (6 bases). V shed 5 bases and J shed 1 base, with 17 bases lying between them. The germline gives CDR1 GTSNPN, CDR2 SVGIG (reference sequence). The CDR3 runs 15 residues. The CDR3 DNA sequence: TGTGCCTGGGTCAGTTTCAGGACAGCGAACACTGAAGCTTTCTTT. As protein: CAWVSFRTANTEAFF.

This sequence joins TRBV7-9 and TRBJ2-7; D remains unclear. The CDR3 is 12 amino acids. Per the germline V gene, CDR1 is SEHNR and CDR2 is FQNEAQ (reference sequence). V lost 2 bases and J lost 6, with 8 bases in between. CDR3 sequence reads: CASSLTSGEQYF. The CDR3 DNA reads TGTGCCAGCAGCTTAACCTCGGGCGAGCAGTACTTC.

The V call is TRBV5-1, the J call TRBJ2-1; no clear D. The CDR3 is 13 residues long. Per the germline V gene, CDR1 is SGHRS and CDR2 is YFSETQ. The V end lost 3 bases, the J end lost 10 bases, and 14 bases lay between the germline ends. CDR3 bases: TGCGCCAGCAGCTACATCCTGGGTAGGGAGCAGTTCTTC. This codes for CASSYILGREQFF.

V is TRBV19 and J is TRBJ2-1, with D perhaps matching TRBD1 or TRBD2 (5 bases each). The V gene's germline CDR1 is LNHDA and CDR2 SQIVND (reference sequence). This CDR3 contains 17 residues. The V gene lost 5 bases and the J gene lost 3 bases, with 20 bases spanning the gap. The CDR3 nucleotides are TGTGCCAGTAGTGGGACCCGAAGCGGAGCAAACTACAATGAGCAGTTCTTC. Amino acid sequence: CASSGTRSGANYNEQFF.

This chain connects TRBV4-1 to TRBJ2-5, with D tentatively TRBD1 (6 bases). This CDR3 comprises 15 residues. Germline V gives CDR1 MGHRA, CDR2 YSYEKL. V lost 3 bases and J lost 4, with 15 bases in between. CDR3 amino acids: CASSQSGVSGETQYF. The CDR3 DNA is TGCGCCAGCAGCCAGTCAGGGGTTTCTGGAGAGACCCAGTACTTC.

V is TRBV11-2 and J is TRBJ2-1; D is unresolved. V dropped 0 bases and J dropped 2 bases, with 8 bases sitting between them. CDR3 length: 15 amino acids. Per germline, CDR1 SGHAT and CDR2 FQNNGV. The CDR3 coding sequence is TGTGCCAGCAGCTTAGAAGCCTTCCCCTACAATGAGCAGTTCTTC. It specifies CASSLEAFPYNEQFF.

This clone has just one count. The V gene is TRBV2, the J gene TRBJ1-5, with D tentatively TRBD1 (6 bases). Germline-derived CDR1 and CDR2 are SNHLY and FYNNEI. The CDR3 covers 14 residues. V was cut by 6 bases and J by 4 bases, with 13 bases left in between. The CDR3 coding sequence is TGTGCCAGCAGCCAAGGACAGCCAAATCAGCCCCAGCATTTT. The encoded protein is CASSQGQPNQPQHF.

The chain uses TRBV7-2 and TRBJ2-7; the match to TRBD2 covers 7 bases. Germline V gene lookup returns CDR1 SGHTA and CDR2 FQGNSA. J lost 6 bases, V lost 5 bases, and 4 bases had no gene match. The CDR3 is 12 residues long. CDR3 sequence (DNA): TGTGCCAGCAGCCGACTAGCTGGCGAGCAGTACTTC. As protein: CASSRLAGEQYF.

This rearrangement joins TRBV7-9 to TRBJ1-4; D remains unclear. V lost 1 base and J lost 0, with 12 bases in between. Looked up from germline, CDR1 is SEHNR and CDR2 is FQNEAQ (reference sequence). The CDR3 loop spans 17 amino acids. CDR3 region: CASSLGQQITTNEKLFF. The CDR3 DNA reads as TGTGCCAGCAGCTTAGGGCAACAGATCACAACTAATGAAAAACTGTTTTTT.

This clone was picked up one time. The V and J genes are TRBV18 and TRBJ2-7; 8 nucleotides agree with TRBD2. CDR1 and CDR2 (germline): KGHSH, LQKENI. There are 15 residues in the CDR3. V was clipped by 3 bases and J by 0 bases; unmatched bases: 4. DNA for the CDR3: TGTGCCAGCTCACCGGGACTAGTCAGCTCCTACGAGCAGTACTTC. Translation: CASSPGLVSSYEQYF.